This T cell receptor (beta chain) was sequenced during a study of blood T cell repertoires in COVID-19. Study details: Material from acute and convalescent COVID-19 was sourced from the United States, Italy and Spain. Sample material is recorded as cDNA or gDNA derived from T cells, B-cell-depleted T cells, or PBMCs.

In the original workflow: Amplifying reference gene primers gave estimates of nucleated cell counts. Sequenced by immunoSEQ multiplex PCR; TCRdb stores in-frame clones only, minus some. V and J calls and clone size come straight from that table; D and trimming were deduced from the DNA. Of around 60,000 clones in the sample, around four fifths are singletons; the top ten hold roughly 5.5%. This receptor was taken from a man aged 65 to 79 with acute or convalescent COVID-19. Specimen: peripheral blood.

The CDR3 coding sequence is TGTGCCAGCTCACCATCGTCCGGGGAACAGCCCCAGCATTTT. Encoded protein: CASSPSSGEQPQHF. The chain links TRBV18 to TRBJ1-5, with D unclear. Germline-derived CDR1 and CDR2 are KGHSH and LQKENI. The CDR3 extends over 14 amino acids. The V gene lost 2 bases and the J gene lost 7 bases, with 12 bases spanning the gap.